The 31 T cell receptor beta chains below were found in one sample sequenced in a study of T cell responses to AZD1222 COVID-19 vaccine. Clones were read by immunoSEQ multiplex PCR, and TCRdb kept only the in-frame ones, dropping some. The sample shows about 94,000 clones, around 85% of them seen only once. The starting material was peripheral blood, obtained 28 days after the second AZD1222 dose. Source of these receptors: an adult who received the AZD1222 COVID-19 vaccine.

The V gene is TRBV28, the J gene TRBJ2-7; 9 positions agree with TRBD1. CDR3 size: 14 residues. Per the germline V gene, CDR1 is MDHEN and CDR2 is SYDVKM. V was pared by 6 bases and J by 4 bases, with 7 bases of the junction left unmatched. CDR3 nucleotide sequence: TGTGCCAGCAGGCGGACAGGGGCTTGGTACGAGCAGTACTTC. This codes for CASRRTGAWYEQYF.

The chain employs TRBV18 and TRBJ1-5; TRBD1 matches at 7 bases. V lost 4 bases, J lost 4 bases, and 7 bases stayed unmatched. CDR1 and CDR2 (germline): KGHSH, LQKENI. The CDR3 runs 15 residues. In DNA, the CDR3 is TGTGCCAGCTCACTGATAGGGACAGCGAATCAGCCCCAGCATTTT. Protein product: CASSLIGTANQPQHF.

The chain combines TRBV11-3 with TRBJ1-1, with D unclear. The CDR3 is 16 residues long. Germline CDR1 is SGHNT and CDR2 is YENEEA. The germline V and J ends were trimmed by 5 bases and 1 base, with 17 bases remaining between them. CDR3: CASSPGGVTKNTEAFF. The CDR3 coding sequence is TGTGCCAGCAGCCCTGGCGGAGTTACTAAGAACACTGAAGCTTTCTTT.

This clone was counted only a few times. The chain employs TRBV11-3 and TRBJ1-4; unclear D gene. The CDR3 is 16 amino acids. V was clipped by 6 bases and J by 0 bases, with 14 bases between them. Germline CDR1 SGHNT, CDR2 YENEEA. In DNA, the CDR3 is TGTGCCAGCAGTATAATGGTCTCCACAACTAATGAAAAACTGTTTTTT. Protein sequence: CASSIMVSTTNEKLFF.

The chain is built from TRBV4-2 and TRBJ2-3; D is unresolved. This CDR3 comprises 16 residues. The V end was cut by 0 bases, the J end by 4 bases, with 14 bases between. Germline CDR1 and CDR2: LGHNA and YNFKEQ. In DNA, the CDR3 is TGTGCCAGCAGCCAAGAGGCTAGTCCATCGGCAGATACGCAGTATTTT. Translating it yields CASSQEASPSADTQYF.

This chain uses TRBV30 with TRBJ2-2; 9 bases fit TRBD1. The CDR3 length is 14 residues. Germline CDR1 is GTSNPN and CDR2 is SVGIG (reference sequence). Trimming cost V 3 bases and J 5 bases; bases outside gene matches: 4. The chain's CDR3 is CAWRGQGGTGELFF. The CDR3 nucleotides read TGTGCCTGGAGGGGACAGGGCGGAACCGGGGAGCTGTTTTTT.

The gene calls are TRBV6-5 and TRBJ2-2; 7 bases map to TRBD1. V dropped 2 bases and J dropped 7; count of bases not matched to a gene: 7. Germline V gene data show CDR1 as MNHEY and CDR2 as SVGAGI. The CDR3 totals 15 residues. The CDR3 region has the DNA TGTGCCAGCAGTTACCTAGGACAGGCCAGCGGGGAGCTGTTTTTT. It yields the protein CASSYLGQASGELFF.

The V call is TRBV19, the J call TRBJ1-1; 10 bases map to TRBD1. Losses at the gene ends were 6 bases for V and 4 bases for J; bases not matched to a gene: 8. This CDR3 contains 15 residues. Germline CDR1 reads LNHDA; CDR2 reads SQIVND (reference sequence). CDR3 sequence: CASRTRQGALTEAFF. The DNA of the CDR3 is TGTGCCAGTAGGACCCGACAGGGGGCCCTCACTGAAGCTTTCTTT.

The gene calls are TRBV2 and TRBJ1-5; D is undetermined. Germline values: CDR1 SNHLY, CDR2 FYNNEI. V lost 7 bases and J 3 bases, leaving 7 bases between the germline ends. The CDR3 extends over 12 amino acids. CDR3 sequence reads: CASNNDNQPQHF. The CDR3 bases are TGTGCCAGCAATAACGACAATCAGCCCCAGCATTTT.

The V call is TRBV7-3, the J call TRBJ2-3; unclear D gene. Germline CDR1 reads SGHTA; CDR2 reads FQGTGA. The CDR3 runs 13 residues. V dropped 5 bases and J dropped 4 bases, with 10 bases sitting between them. CDR3: CASSTRPADTQYF. In DNA, the CDR3 is TGTGCCAGCAGCACCAGGCCCGCAGATACGCAGTATTTT.

V and J are TRBV18 and TRBJ2-5; D is possibly TRBD1 or TRBD2 (5 bases each). The germline CDR1 and CDR2 sequences are KGHSH and LQKENI. V lost 6 bases to trimming and J lost 5 bases, with 19 bases between them. The CDR3 loop spans 15 amino acids. The CDR3 region is CASSQDRGWGETQYF. CDR3 nucleotide sequence: TGTGCCAGCTCTCAAGACAGAGGTTGGGGGGAGACCCAGTACTTC.

This clone was seen just once. The chain recombines TRBV24-1 with TRBJ2-1; 14 bases map to TRBD2. V shed 3 bases and J 12 bases; nucleotides not matched to a gene: 6. The CDR3 runs to 15 residues. The germline gives CDR1 KGHDR, CDR2 SFDVKD. CDR3 sequence reads: CATSDGLAGGLGQFF. The CDR3 DNA follows: TGTGCCACCAGTGATGGACTAGCGGGAGGTCTCGGGCAGTTCTTC.

The chain links TRBV7-9 to TRBJ2-7; D is possibly TRBD1 (6 bases). The germline CDR1 and CDR2 sequences are SEHNR and FQNEAQ (reference sequence). Trimming took off 5 bases at V and 5 bases at J, with 19 bases between the two ends. The CDR3 length is 15 residues. The CDR3 reads CASSPLTGNLDEQYF. The CDR3 region has the DNA TGTGCCAGCAGCCCCCTAACAGGGAATCTCGACGAGCAGTACTTC. The whole variable domain, remainder taken from reference TRBV7-9 and TRBJ2-7, is DTGVSQNPRHKITKRGQNVTFRCDPISEHNRLYWYRQTLGQGPEFLTYFQNEAQLEKSRLLSDRFSAERPKGSFSTLEIQRTEQGDSAMYLCASSPLTGNLDEQYFGPGTRLTVT.

The chain carries TRBV30 and TRBJ2-2, with TRBD2 as a possible D gene (6 bases). Germline values: CDR1 GTSNPN, CDR2 SVGIG (reference sequence). The CDR3 contains 14 residues. Deletions cut 8 bases from V and 0 bases from J, with 13 bases between. CDR3 loop: CARGWTTNTGELFF. For the CDR3, the DNA is TGTGCCCGGGGATGGACTACGAACACCGGGGAGCTGTTTTTT.

The chain joins TRBV20-1 to TRBJ1-6, with D possibly matching TRBD1 (5 bases). The CDR3 is made up of 14 amino acids. Trimming pared 4 bases from V and 7 bases from J, leaving 14 bases between. CDR1 is DFQATT and CDR2 is SNEGSKA in the germline V gene (reference sequence). CDR3 amino acids: CSANDRSLNSPLHF. CDR3 DNA: TGCAGTGCTAATGACAGAAGTCTAAATTCACCCCTCCACTTT.

The chain has TRBV24-1 and TRBJ2-7, with D perhaps TRBD1 (5 bases). The V and J ends lost 11 bases and 0 bases respectively, with 16 bases between them. CDR3 size: 14 residues. Germline V gives CDR1 KGHDR, CDR2 SFDVKD. The CDR3 bases are TGTGCCAAAGATTGGGGCGCTGACTCCTACGAGCAGTACTTC. Translated: CAKDWGADSYEQYF.

V is TRBV19 and J is TRBJ1-6, with D possibly being TRBD1 (6 bases). From germline, CDR1 is LNHDA and CDR2 SQIVND (reference sequence). With 8 bases removed from V and 4 bases from J, the gap between germline ends came to 21 bases. The CDR3 loop spans 17 amino acids. CDR3 loop: CASRPDGARGYNSPLHF. The CDR3 DNA follows: TGTGCCAGTCGGCCTGATGGGGCCAGGGGTTATAATTCACCCCTCCACTTT. Using reference TRBV19 and TRBJ1-6 for the parts outside the CDR3, the full variable domain is DGGITQSPKYLFRKEGQNVTLSCEQNLNHDAMYWYRQDPGQGLRLIYYSQIVNDFQKGDIAEGYSVSREKKESFPLTVTSAQKNPTAFYLCASRPDGARGYNSPLHFGNGTRLTVT.

This chain connects TRBV10-1 to TRBJ2-3; no clear D gene. Deletions cut 0 bases from V and 2 bases from J, with 6 bases between. Germline CDR1 reads WNHNN; CDR2 reads SYGVQD (reference sequence). The CDR3 sequence is 14 residues long. The DNA of the CDR3 is TGCGCCAGCAGTGAGTCTGGCTCCACAGATACGCAGTATTTT. This translates into CASSESGSTDTQYF.

The chain recombines TRBV7-2 with TRBJ2-7; 9 bases are shared with TRBD2. The germline gives CDR1 SGHTA, CDR2 FQGNSA. J was trimmed by 4 bases and V by 8 bases; bases with no gene match: 9. The CDR3 extends over 14 amino acids. CDR3 in DNA: TGTGCCAGCGGGTCTAGCGGGAATACATACGAGCAGTACTTC. Its protein product is CASGSSGNTYEQYF.

The rearrangement joins TRBV2 to TRBJ1-4; 7 bases match TRBD1. V lost 6 bases and J lost 2; bases outside the gene matches: 6. Germline V gene sequence: CDR1 SNHLY, CDR2 FYNNEI. There are 15 residues in the CDR3. The CDR3 region is CASSYRQGTNEKLFF. CDR3 coding DNA: TGTGCCAGCAGCTACCGACAGGGCACTAATGAAAAACTGTTTTTT.

This clone was counted a few times. V is TRBV7-2 and J is TRBJ2-7; 10 bases fit TRBD1. V dropped 5 bases and J dropped 3; count of bases not matched to a gene: 13. Germline V gene lookup returns CDR1 SGHTA and CDR2 FQGNSA. This CDR3 comprises 17 residues. CDR3 in amino acids: CASSPRTGGTSDYEQYF. DNA of the CDR3: TGTGCCAGCAGCCCAAGGACAGGGGGGACTAGTGACTACGAGCAGTACTTC. Full variable domain (missing parts from reference TRBV7-2 and TRBJ2-7): GAGVSQSPSNKVTEKGKDVELRCDPISGHTALYWYRQSLGQGLEFLIYFQGNSAPDKSGLPSDRFSAERTGGSVSTLTIQRTQQEDSAVYLCASSPRTGGTSDYEQYFGPGTRLTVT.

The rearrangement joins TRBV24-1 to TRBJ1-5; 7 bases map to TRBD1. Germline V gene sequence: CDR1 KGHDR, CDR2 SFDVKD. With 5 bases clipped from V and 5 bases from J, the junction kept 11 bases outside the gene matches. CDR3 length: 16 residues. CDR3 in amino acids: CATSGDGQAGDQPQHF. CDR3 in DNA: TGTGCCACCAGTGGGGACGGACAGGCGGGGGATCAGCCCCAGCATTTT.

This clone occurred a few times. The DNA of the CDR3 is TGTGCCAGCAGTACAGGGGTCACCTATGGCTACACCTTC. Its protein is CASSTGVTYGYTF. The J gene is TRBJ1-2, the V gene TRBV27, with 7 bases lining up with TRBD1. This CDR3 has 13 residues. Germline V gives CDR1 MNHEY, CDR2 SMNVEV (reference sequence). V lost 5 bases and J lost 4; bases outside the gene matches: 4.

The chain has TRBV7-9 and TRBJ2-2, with D hard to call. From germline, CDR1 is SEHNR and CDR2 FQNEAQ (reference sequence). The CDR3 runs 12 residues. V shed 7 bases and J shed 0 bases, with 3 bases lying between them. CDR3 sequence reads: CASTANTGELFF. The CDR3 bases are TGTGCCAGCACCGCGAACACCGGGGAGCTGTTTTTT.

The chain uses TRBV28 and TRBJ2-2; TRBD2 matches at 9 bases. The CDR3 length is 16 residues. V lost 3 bases and J lost 3; bases outside the gene matches: 5. Germline assignment: CDR1 MDHEN and CDR2 SYDVKM. The CDR3 DNA follows: TGTGCCAGCAGTTTTCGGGCGGGAGGGTACACCGGGGAGCTGTTTTTT. It translates to CASSFRAGGYTGELFF.

The rearrangement uses TRBV10-3 and TRBJ2-3; D gene unclear. Germline V gene lookup returns CDR1 ENHRY and CDR2 SYGVKD. The V end was cut by 9 bases, the J end by 2 bases, with 12 bases between. The CDR3 totals 13 residues. The CDR3 DNA sequence: TGTGCCATGGCCCTGGGTTCCACAGATACGCAGTATTTT. Its translation: CAMALGSTDTQYF.

This chain uses TRBV18 with TRBJ2-3; 7 positions match TRBD1. There are 13 residues in the CDR3. The germline gives CDR1 KGHSH, CDR2 LQKENI. The junction had 6 bases not matched to a gene; V was cut back by 6 bases and J by 6 bases. DNA of the CDR3: TGTGCCAGCTCCCAGGGACAGAGGGATACGCAGTATTTT. It is translated as CASSQGQRDTQYF.

The chain joins TRBV19 to TRBJ1-6; TRBD1 might be the D (5 bases). The germline V gene encodes CDR1 LNHDA and CDR2 SQIVND (reference sequence). The CDR3 loop spans 14 amino acids. V gave up 7 bases and J gave up 6 bases, with 13 bases separating them. CDR3: CASKGPGPNSPLHF. Here the CDR3 DNA reads TGTGCCAGTAAAGGACCGGGGCCTAATTCACCCCTCCACTTT.

The genes are TRBV6-5 and TRBJ1-1, with D uncertain. The germline V and J ends were trimmed by 8 bases and 1 base, with 5 bases remaining between them. The germline gives CDR1 MNHEY, CDR2 SVGAGI. The CDR3 is made up of 11 amino acids. This CDR3 is CASRWNTEAFF. The CDR3, as DNA: TGTGCCAGCCGTTGGAACACTGAAGCTTTCTTT.

The rearrangement joins TRBV6-5 to TRBJ1-6; 10 positions match TRBD1. The germline gives CDR1 MNHEY, CDR2 SVGAGI. Losses at the gene ends were 6 bases for V and 7 bases for J; bases not matched to a gene: 6. The CDR3 spans 15 residues. CDR3 DNA sequence: TGTGCCAGCAGAAGACAGGGGGCTGAGAATTCACCCCTCCACTTT. This codes for CASRRQGAENSPLHF.

Here the CDR3 reads CAAGGSGTDTQYF. The CDR3, as DNA: TGTGCCGCGGGCGGTAGCGGCACAGATACGCAGTATTTT. The chain joins TRBV24-1 to TRBJ2-3; maybe TRBD2 (5 bases). The germline V gene encodes CDR1 KGHDR and CDR2 SFDVKD. Between the trimmed V and J ends, which lost 12 bases and 1 base, there was a span of 13 bases. The CDR3 length is 13 residues.